This T cell receptor beta chain appears in the sequencing data of a study of blood T cell repertoires in COVID-19. Study context: Whether acute or convalescent, the COVID-19 samples came from the United States, Italy and Spain. PBMCs, B-cell-depleted T cells, or T cells provided the cDNA or gDNA that made up the material.

Original processing methods: Reference gene primers were amplified, and this amplification served to estimate nucleated cell counts. Repertoires were generated with immunoSEQ multiplex PCR, while TCRdb's copy carries only in-frame clones and drops some. V and J calls and clone size follow that table, whereas D and trimming were derived from the DNA. The sample records approximately 290,000 clones, about four fifths being singletons. This clone was observed a handful of times. Trimming took 10 bases from V and 7 from J, leaving 19 bases between them. The CDR3 consists of 13 residues. Germline assignment: CDR1 SNHLY and CDR2 FYNNEI. Followed longitudinally, the Seattle patients had been enrolled during active infection.

This sequence joins TRBV2 and TRBJ1-2, with D uncertain. Input material: peripheral blood. This TCR was recovered from a person aged 65 to 85 with COVID-19, enrolled during active disease. This chain's CDR3 is CATQLYSSTGYTF. The DNA for the CDR3 is TGTGCCACCCAGTTATACAGTTCCACTGGCTACACCTTC.